The source of this T cell receptor beta chain is a study of blood T cell repertoires in COVID-19. The trim removed 6 bases at V and 3 bases at J, leaving 11 bases unmatched. Germline V gene sequence: CDR1 SNHLY, CDR2 FYNNEI. This CDR3 is 15 amino acids long. This clone has only one observation. Clones were sequenced by immunoSEQ multiplex PCR, and TCRdb holds only the in-frame ones, with some missing. The table records over 70,000 clones, 70% to 80% of them present only once. V gene TRBV2 combines with J gene TRBJ2-7; 7 bases match TRBD1. The TCR sequence derives from a human donor in a cohort sampled during active COVID-19. The source material was peripheral blood. The CDR3 here is CASSDNLAGGYEQYF. DNA of the CDR3: TGTGCCAGCAGCGACAACCTGGCAGGGGGCTACGAGCAGTACTTC.